The 24 T cell receptor beta chains listed next were all sequenced from one sample in a study. Generated by immunoSEQ multiplex PCR, the TCRdb table keeps only in-frame clones and is missing some. This table holds tens of thousands of clones, approximately 93% found once. The sample was PBMCs. The source of these receptors is a man aged 40-49 years with rheumatoid arthritis.

The chain has TRBV5-1 and TRBJ1-1; D might be TRBD1 (5 bases). V lost 2 bases, J lost 7 bases, and 21 bases lay in between. CDR1 is SGHRS, CDR2 YFSETQ, per germline. This CDR3 is built from 16 residues. The CDR3, as DNA: TGCGCCAGCAGCTTAATCAGGGAGGCGACTTTTAATGAAGCTTTCTTT. Amino acids: CASSLIREATFNEAFF.

The chain combines TRBV7-9 with TRBJ2-5; 13 bases fit TRBD2. This CDR3 is 15 amino acids long. Germline V lookup: CDR1 SEHNR, CDR2 FQNEAQ (reference sequence). The V and J ends lost 7 bases and 4 bases, in that order; junction bases with no gene match: 6. The CDR3 coding sequence is TGTGCCAGCACCCCGACTAGCGGGGGGATAGAGACCCAGTACTTC. This translates into CASTPTSGGIETQYF.

The chain couples TRBV9 to TRBJ1-1, with D perhaps TRBD1 (5 bases). The CDR3 has 15 residues. The germline gives CDR1 SGDLS, CDR2 YYNGEE. V was trimmed by 0 bases and J by 2 bases, leaving 11 bases between them. CDR3 DNA sequence: TGTGCCAGCAGCGTAGAGGGGACTCCTAACACTGAAGCTTTCTTT. Its translation is CASSVEGTPNTEAFF.

The chain combines TRBV6-2 or TRBV6-3 with TRBJ2-1; D is tentatively TRBD1 or TRBD2 (5 bases each). This CDR3 contains 17 residues. CDR1 MNHEY and CDR2 SVGEGT come from the germline V gene. V was pared by 5 bases and J by 0 bases, with 17 bases between. CDR3 in DNA: TGTGCCAGCAGTCCGCTGGGACCTAGAAGCTCCTACAATGAGCAGTTCTTC. Its translation: CASSPLGPRSSYNEQFF.

The chain links TRBV25-1 to TRBJ2-3; D not resolved. The CDR3 is made up of 13 amino acids. The V end lost 3 bases, the J end lost 2 bases, and 6 bases lay between the germline ends. Germline CDR1 and CDR2: MGHDK and SYGVNS. In DNA, the CDR3 is TGTGCCAGCAGTGATCGCAACACAGATACGCAGTATTTT. Its protein product is CASSDRNTDTQYF.

The gene calls are TRBV6-5 and TRBJ2-7; TRBD2 might be the D (5 bases). This CDR3 is built from 13 residues. The V end lost 6 bases, the J end lost 5 bases, and 14 bases lay between the germline ends. Germline loops: CDR1 MNHEY, CDR2 SVGAGI. The CDR3 sequence: CASSQFRGNEQYF. The DNA for the CDR3 is TGTGCCAGCAGCCAGTTTCGAGGGAACGAGCAGTACTTC.

The chain is built from TRBV16 and TRBJ2-7; D might be TRBD1 or TRBD2, each matching 5 bases. The CDR3 is 14 residues long. V gave up 4 bases and J gave up 3 bases, with 13 bases separating them. The germline V gene encodes CDR1 KGHSY and CDR2 FQNENV. The CDR3 nucleotides read TGTGCCAGCAGCCGCACAACGGGGCGCTACGAGCAGTACTTC. Its translation: CASSRTTGRYEQYF.

This chain uses TRBV14 with TRBJ2-1; no clear D. CDR3 length: 13 amino acids. The germline CDR1 and CDR2 sequences are SGHDN and FVKESK. V was clipped by 1 base and J by 3 bases, with 4 bases between them. CDR3 nucleotide sequence: TGTGCCAGCAGCCAAGTCGTCTACAATGAGCAGTTCTTC. It translates to CASSQVVYNEQFF.

The CDR3 spells CATSGGTQQFF. The CDR3 DNA is TGTGCCACCTCGGGGGGGACCCAGCAGTTCTTC. The rearrangement links TRBV28 to TRBJ2-1; 8 bases are shared with TRBD2. CDR3 length: 11 residues. The germline gives CDR1 MDHEN, CDR2 SYDVKM. The J segment lost 11 bases and the V segment lost 10 bases, leaving 7 bases of the junction unmatched. The whole variable domain, remainder taken from reference TRBV28 and TRBJ2-1, is DVKVTQSSRYLVKRTGEKVFLECVQDMDHENMFWYRQDPGLGLRLIYFSYDVKMKEKGDIPEGYSVSREKKERFSLILESASTNQTSMYLCATSGGTQQFFGPGTRLTVL.

J is TRBJ1-1 and V is TRBV5-1; D possibly corresponds to TRBD1 (6 bases). V lost 2 bases and J lost 6, with 11 bases in between. CDR1 and CDR2 from the germline V gene are SGHRS and YFSETQ. The CDR3 length is 13 residues. CDR3 protein: CASSFSGEAEAFF. For the CDR3, the DNA is TGCGCCAGCAGCTTTTCAGGGGAGGCTGAAGCTTTCTTT.

V gene TRBV7-3 combines with J gene TRBJ1-2; 10 bases are a match to TRBD1. J lost 7 bases, V lost 5 bases, and 4 bases had no gene match. From germline, CDR1 is SGHTA and CDR2 FQGTGA. CDR3 size: 13 residues. The chain's CDR3 is CASSQGTGAGYTF. Written as DNA, the CDR3 is TGTGCCAGCAGCCAAGGGACAGGGGCTGGCTACACCTTC.

The rearrangement links TRBV2 to TRBJ2-5; 10 nucleotides match TRBD1. V gave up 7 bases and J gave up 4 bases; unmatched junction bases: 9. In germline, CDR1 is SNHLY, CDR2 FYNNEI. The CDR3 extends over 15 amino acids. As DNA, the CDR3 is TGTGCCAGCAAGCGGGACAGGGGCGGAGGAGAGACCCAGTACTTC. Protein: CASKRDRGGGETQYF.

V usage is TRBV18 and J usage is TRBJ2-5; D unclear. V was cut by 3 bases and J by 1 base, with 3 bases left in between. The CDR3 totals 12 residues. Germline V gene sequence: CDR1 KGHSH, CDR2 LQKENI. CDR3 region: CASSPTQETQYF. CDR3 nucleotides: TGTGCCAGCTCACCGACCCAAGAGACCCAGTACTTC.

CDR3 coding DNA: TGTGCCAGCAGTTACGCACAGGGAGAAACTAATGAAAAACTGTTTTTT. Amino acids: CASSYAQGETNEKLFF. V is TRBV6-2 or TRBV6-3 and J is TRBJ1-4; D possibly corresponds to TRBD1 (6 bases). Germline CDR1 MNHEY, CDR2 SVGEGT. V lost 2 bases, J lost 1 base, and 11 bases lay in between. CDR3 length: 16 residues.

The chain recombines TRBV29-1 with TRBJ1-2; D unclear. Between the trimmed V and J ends, which lost 6 bases and 4 bases, there was a span of 12 bases. Looked up from germline, CDR1 is SQVTM and CDR2 is ANQGSEA. The CDR3 length is 12 residues. CDR3 bases: TGCAGCGTGGACGGAAGTCTCTATGGCTACACCTTC. It specifies CSVDGSLYGYTF.

V gene TRBV7-8 combines with J gene TRBJ1-2; no reliable D call. The germline V gene has CDR1 SGHVS and CDR2 FQNEAQ. The CDR3 contains 13 residues. Trimming pared 3 bases from V and 2 bases from J, leaving 7 bases between. This chain's CDR3 is CASSFEGNYGYTF. The CDR3 DNA follows: TGTGCCAGCAGCTTTGAGGGAAACTATGGCTACACCTTC.

The rearrangement links TRBV28 to TRBJ1-1; a possible D gene is TRBD1 (5 bases). Trimming stripped 6 bases from V and 6 bases from J, with 26 bases between. The CDR3 spans 17 residues. Germline CDR1 MDHEN, CDR2 SYDVKM. Written as DNA, the CDR3 is TGTGCCAGCAGATGGGGGACCTTCAAGGGCTTGGGCTCTGAAGCTTTCTTT. It yields the protein CASRWGTFKGLGSEAFF. Using reference TRBV28 and TRBJ1-1 for the parts outside the CDR3, the full variable domain is DVKVTQSSRYLVKRTGEKVFLECVQDMDHENMFWYRQDPGLGLRLIYFSYDVKMKEKGDIPEGYSVSREKKERFSLILESASTNQTSMYLCASRWGTFKGLGSEAFFGQGTRLTVV.

The chain joins TRBV5-1 to TRBJ1-1, with 7 nucleotides matching TRBD1. The germline CDR1 and CDR2 sequences are SGHRS and YFSETQ. This CDR3 has 16 residues. After removal of 0 bases from V and 5 bases from J, the junction contained 10 bases not matched to a gene. The CDR3 DNA follows: TGCGCCAGCAGCTTGGATAAAGAGACAGGGTGGACTGAAGCTTTCTTT. It specifies CASSLDKETGWTEAFF.

The CDR3 region is CASSLRQGSAEAFF. CDR3 nucleotide sequence: TGTGCCAGCAGCCTGCGACAGGGAAGCGCTGAAGCTTTCTTT. The chain carries TRBV14 and TRBJ1-1, with TRBD1 identical over 7 bases. From germline, CDR1 is SGHDN and CDR2 FVKESK. The CDR3 totals 14 residues. The junction had 8 bases not matched to a gene; V was cut back by 4 bases and J by 6 bases. Full variable domain (rest looked up from reference TRBV14 and TRBJ1-1): EAGVTQFPSHSVIEKGQTVTLRCDPISGHDNLYWYRRVMGKEIKFLLHFVKESKQDESGMPNNRFLAERTGGTYSTLKVQPAELEDSGVYFCASSLRQGSAEAFFGQGTRLTVV.

The genes are TRBV19 and TRBJ2-4; D is ambiguous. Per the germline V gene, CDR1 is LNHDA and CDR2 is SQIVND (reference sequence). CDR3 length: 14 amino acids. Trimming took off 3 bases at V and 1 base at J, with 7 bases between the two ends. The CDR3 bases are TGTGCCAGTAGTATTGGCAGCGCCAAAAACATTCAGTACTTC. It encodes CASSIGSAKNIQYF.

CDR3 region: CASSQDSFNYGYTF. The CDR3 region has the DNA TGTGCCAGCAGCCAAGACAGTTTTAACTATGGCTACACCTTC. This chain uses TRBV5-4 with TRBJ1-2; D possibly corresponds to TRBD1 (5 bases). The CDR3 runs 14 residues. In germline, CDR1 is SGHNT, CDR2 YYREEE (reference sequence). V lost 4 bases and J lost 1, with 11 bases in between.

The chain uses TRBV7-9 and TRBJ1-2; D ambiguous. There are 15 residues in the CDR3. The V end lost 6 bases, the J end lost 0 bases, and 14 bases lay between the germline ends. Germline-derived CDR1 and CDR2 are SEHNR and FQNEAQ (reference sequence). CDR3: CASSPSEKPNYGYTF. The DNA of the CDR3 is TGTGCCAGCAGTCCCTCAGAAAAACCTAACTATGGCTACACCTTC.

The genes are TRBV29-1 and TRBJ1-1; no firm D call. The V gene's germline CDR1 is SQVTM and CDR2 ANQGSEA. The V and J ends lost 7 bases and 4 bases respectively, with 16 bases between them. This CDR3 contains 13 residues. The CDR3 loop is CSAESGYATEAFF. As DNA, the CDR3 is TGCAGCGCCGAGAGTGGTTACGCCACTGAAGCTTTCTTT.

This clone was seen only once. The CDR3 nucleotides are TGTGCCATCAGTGCACAGGGGGCTGATTTTGCTAATGAAAAACTGTTTTTT. Translation: CAISAQGADFANEKLFF. This rearrangement joins TRBV10-3 to TRBJ1-4; 9 bases are shared with TRBD1. This CDR3 region has 17 residues. The junction had 9 bases not matched to a gene; V was cut back by 4 bases and J by 3 bases. Germline V gives CDR1 ENHRY, CDR2 SYGVKD.